This T cell receptor beta chain stems from a study of TIL therapy for anti-PD-1-resistant metastatic lung cancer. Study as a whole: Patients then received nivolumab; progressors got lymphodepletion, TIL and IL-2. Median tumor PD-L1 proportion score was 5.5% to 6.5%. Most patients had lung adenocarcinoma.

Trimming took 4 bases from V and 2 from J; bases not matched to a gene: 9. CDR1 is SEHNR, CDR2 FQNEAQ, per germline (reference sequence). The CDR3 runs 16 residues. This was the immunoSEQ v3 assay. Produced via immunoSEQ multiplex PCR; TCRdb's table is partial and in-frame only. The data contain 54,000 or so clones, roughly 84% of them singletons. Regarding time point: pre-treatment sample, taken before nivolumab and TIL therapy. The chain has TRBV7-9 and TRBJ2-7; 9 bases map to TRBD1. Sequencing was performed on blood, taken at baseline. This clonotype was obtained from a person aged 25 to 85 with non-small cell lung cancer. CDR3 sequence: CASSSLRTGDPYEQYF. DNA for the CDR3: TGTGCCAGCAGCTCCCTTAGGACAGGGGATCCCTACGAGCAGTACTTC.